Listed below are T cell receptor beta chains from one sample, sequenced in a study of blood T cells in healthy people across ages. TCRdb analysed the 5' RACE reads with MiXCR anew, one entry per CDR3 protein. The sample holds roughly 1,000,000 distinct CDR3 sequences, under 30% seen once. The sample was also linked to a second study, of T cells of mothers and their children.

Sequencing was performed on blood. These receptors came from a girl aged 2 to 10 in good health. CDR3s leave out the opening cysteine and the closing phenylalanine or tryptophan. A D gene is named only where the DNA matches it firmly.

J,D,V,CDR3
TRBJ2-7,.,TRBV5-1,ASSLGGSPYEQY
.,.,TRBV11-3,ASSLKNRGGETQY
TRBJ2-7,.,TRBV20-1,SARGLALSSYEQY
TRBJ1-2,TRBD1,TRBV4-1,ASSQGQGQDLYGYT
TRBJ2-5,.,TRBV3-1,ASSQEVHAPYQETQC
TRBJ2-5,TRBD1,TRBV3-1,ASSQPWDSVVQTQY
TRBJ2-6,.,TRBV7-9,ASSSWGANVLT
TRBJ1-2,TRBD1,TRBV24-1,ATGGTGGTGYT
TRBJ2-7,TRBD2,TRBV11-2,ASSLWAGGGASNEQY
TRBJ1-6,.,TRBV3-1,AGSQGGGLVLLH
TRBJ1-5,.,TRBV4-3,ASSQDLHSNQPQH
TRBJ2-1,TRBD2,TRBV12-3/TRBV12-4,ASTVNSGGAREQF
TRBJ2-7,TRBD2,TRBV29-1,SATLSGGPSYEQY
TRBJ1-3,.,TRBV29-1,SGYEGTGNTIY
TRBJ2-5,.,TRBV28,ASRVGVETQY
TRBJ2-1,.,TRBV20-1,SARDPGQTYNEQF
TRBJ1-4,.,TRBV7-9,ASSATGIGEKLF
TRBJ2-3,TRBD2,TRBV6-1,ASSEQGTGGYTDTQY
TRBJ2-1,TRBD2,TRBV19,ASSMGLAGNDEQF
TRBJ1-5,.,TRBV15,ATSSRQADQPQH
TRBJ2-1,TRBD1,TRBV6-1,ASLKGDRAEEV
TRBJ1-6,.,TRBV6-6,ASSSYPDSPLH
TRBJ1-1,TRBD1,TRBV7-2,ASSPGTGVNTEAF
TRBJ2-2,TRBD2,TRBV29-1,SVRGDTGELF
TRBJ2-1,TRBD2,TRBV27,ASSLVGGNNEQF
TRBJ2-7,.,TRBV7-2,ASTMGRINYEQY
TRBJ1-4,.,TRBV7-9,ASSTETMGEKLF
TRBJ2-5,TRBD1,TRBV6-5,ASSRTGGQETQY
TRBJ2-5,TRBD2,TRBV3-1,ASGPGLAVFETQY
TRBJ2-3,TRBD2,TRBV7-3,ASSIGLAGVDTQY
TRBJ2-5,.,TRBV27,AGSFGGLEGETQY
TRBJ1-1,.,TRBV14,ASSQPQGAAF
TRBJ2-3,.,TRBV18,ASSHPGVSDTQY
TRBJ2-1,TRBD1,TRBV7-9,ASSLSFGTGYNEQF
TRBJ1-4,.,TRBV7-9,ASSSSGGEKGEKLF
TRBJ2-3,.,TRBV29-1,SVEGPQHTDTQY
.,.,TRBV29-1,SVRASYEQY
TRBJ2-3,.,TRBV18,ASSQVNRAPTDTQY
TRBJ2-5,.,TRBV28,ASSVKGGTRETQY
TRBJ2-3,.,TRBV4-2,ASSQDGKGGTDTQY